Listed below are T cell receptor beta chains from one sample, sequenced in a study of a mutant IDH1 vaccine in newly diagnosed glioma. Which antigens these TCRs recognize remains unknown. Using immunoSEQ multiplex PCR, the repertoire was profiled, and TCRdb retains in-frame clones only, with some absent. Seen here are 50,000 or so clones, approximately 84% observed once, and the top ten hold roughly 4.5%. This material consisted of PBMCs, taken from a glioma patient whose treatment included an IDH1 peptide vaccine. Receptor source: a woman aged 30 to 39 with glioma. Some clones in this sample may be carry-over from other donors' samples. The CDR3 runs from the conserved cysteine through the conserved F or W. The D gene is left open where the match is weak. Size is stated for part of the rows, as once, few or many counts, or as a class when the clone is expanded.

>.|14|TRBV5-6|.|TRBJ2-7
CASSTGPGVYEQYF
TGTGCCAGCAGCACGGGCCCGGGGGTCTACGAGCAGTACTTC
>.|16|TRBV10-3|TRBD2|TRBJ2-7
CAISRGGTSGTGEQYF
TGTGCCATCAGCCGAGGCGGGACTAGCGGGACGGGCGAGCAGTACTTC
>.|8|TRBV2|.|TRBJ2-7
CASSDQYF
TGTGCCAGCAGTGATCAGTACTTC
>.|13|TRBV5-1|.|TRBJ2-5
CASSQGLQETQYF
TGCGCCAGCAGCCAGGGACTCCAAGAGACCCAGTACTTC
>few|13|TRBV5-4|.|TRBJ1-5
CASSLGLNQPQHF
TGTGCCAGCAGCTTGGGCCTCAATCAGCCCCAGCATTTT
>.|15|TRBV4-1|.|TRBJ2-1
CASSQDPGRGSEQFF
TGCGCCAGCAGCCAAGATCCAGGAAGGGGGTCGGAGCAGTTCTTC
>.|13|TRBV29-1|.|TRBJ1-1
CSVEGPPDTEAFF
TGCAGCGTTGAGGGACCCCCGGACACTGAAGCTTTCTTT
>.|14|TRBV2|.|TRBJ1-1
CASSENSGSTEAFF
TGTGCCAGCAGTGAAAATTCGGGGAGCACTGAAGCTTTCTTT
>.|12|TRBV29-1|.|TRBJ2-7
CSVGGSGSGQYF
TGCAGCGTTGGAGGATCCGGCTCCGGGCAGTACTTC
>.|13|TRBV30|.|TRBJ2-5
CAWSLGHLETQYF
TGTGCCTGGAGCCTGGGACATTTGGAGACCCAGTACTTC
>.|14|TRBV9|.|TRBJ1-5
CASSVAGTGQPQHF
TGTGCCAGCAGCGTAGCAGGGACCGGTCAGCCCCAGCATTTT
>.|14|TRBV19|TRBD1|TRBJ1-5
CASSDEGAGQPQHF
TGTGCCAGTAGTGATGAGGGGGCAGGACAGCCCCAGCATTTT
>.|14|TRBV6-1|.|TRBJ2-4
CATLKGLGGNIQYF
TGTGCCACCCTAAAGGGCCTTGGGGGAAACATTCAGTACTTC
>few|15|TRBV6-1|TRBD1|TRBJ1-1
CASSVDGTDYTEAFF
TGTGCCAGCAGTGTGGACGGGACAGATTACACTGAAGCTTTCTTT
>.|17|TRBV4-1|.|TRBJ1-5
CASSQADMGMIRGPQHF
TGCGCCAGCAGCCAAGCCGACATGGGGATGATTCGGGGGCCCCAGCATTTT
>.|16|TRBV7-8|TRBD1|TRBJ1-5
CASSLARTGSNQPQHF
TGTGCCAGCAGCTTAGCGAGGACAGGGAGCAATCAGCCCCAGCATTTT
>.|16|TRBV14|TRBD1|TRBJ2-2
CASSLGQGRGTGELFF
TGTGCCAGCAGCCTGGGACAGGGCCGGGGGACCGGGGAGCTGTTTTTT
>.|17|TRBV2|.|TRBJ1-1
CASMRRQAGPVNTEAFF
TGTGCCAGCATGAGGAGACAGGCGGGACCGGTGAACACTGAAGCTTTCTTT
>.|18|TRBV7-2|TRBD2|TRBJ2-1
CASSLASLTSGFYNEQFF
TGTGCCAGCAGCTTAGCCTCCTTGACTAGCGGATTTTACAATGAGCAGTTCTTC
>.|14|TRBV9|.|TRBJ1-4
CASSVGGGDEKLFF
TGTGCCAGCAGCGTCGGAGGGGGAGATGAAAAACTGTTTTTT
>.|18|TRBV9|.|TRBJ2-6
CASSVGDTLIPGANVLTF
TGTGCCAGCAGCGTAGGTGATACCCTGATACCGGGGGCCAACGTCCTGACTTTC
>once|16|TRBV6-5|.|TRBJ1-1
CASSSLLRGSNTEAFF
TGTGCCAGCAGTTCCTTATTGCGGGGGTCGAACACTGAAGCTTTCTTT
>.|12|TRBV6-6|.|TRBJ1-3
CASIGGGNTIYF
TGTGCCAGCATAGGAGGGGGAAACACCATATATTTT
>once|13|TRBV30|.|TRBJ2-1
CAWSRDKDNEQFF
TGTGCCTGGTCCCGGGACAAAGACAATGAGCAGTTCTTC